The entry that follows covers one T cell receptor (beta chain) sequence. Its antigen is still unknown. The conserved phenylalanine or tryptophan is not found at the CDR3 terminus, so this likely reflects a read error. It is unclear where the CDR3 begins or ends on the DNA, so no DNA is shown, and the CDR3 is as TCRdb lists it. These data originate in a study of lymphopenia after photon versus proton radiotherapy. Findings and caveats of the study: Post-nadir diversity loss with photons came from oligoclonal expansion, particularly CD8+ Temra cells. Authors raise, but do not show, better survival with proton therapy. A bigger post-nadir fall in TCR diversity correlated inversely with survival time in deceased patients.

The table came from immunoSEQ multiplex PCR; TCRdb's copy has only in-frame clones and leaves some out. The data contain 65,000 to 70,000 clones, approximately 91% of them seen just once; the ten biggest clones take up about 2.6%. Sequences were derived from peripheral blood, sampled from a patient treated with photon-based radiotherapy. The source is a woman in her 70s with pancreatic cancer.

The CDR3 region is CASSNRVLG. The genes are TRBV21-1 and TRBJ1-1. TRBV21-1 is tagged as a pseudogene. With termini counted, the CDR3 has 9 amino acids.